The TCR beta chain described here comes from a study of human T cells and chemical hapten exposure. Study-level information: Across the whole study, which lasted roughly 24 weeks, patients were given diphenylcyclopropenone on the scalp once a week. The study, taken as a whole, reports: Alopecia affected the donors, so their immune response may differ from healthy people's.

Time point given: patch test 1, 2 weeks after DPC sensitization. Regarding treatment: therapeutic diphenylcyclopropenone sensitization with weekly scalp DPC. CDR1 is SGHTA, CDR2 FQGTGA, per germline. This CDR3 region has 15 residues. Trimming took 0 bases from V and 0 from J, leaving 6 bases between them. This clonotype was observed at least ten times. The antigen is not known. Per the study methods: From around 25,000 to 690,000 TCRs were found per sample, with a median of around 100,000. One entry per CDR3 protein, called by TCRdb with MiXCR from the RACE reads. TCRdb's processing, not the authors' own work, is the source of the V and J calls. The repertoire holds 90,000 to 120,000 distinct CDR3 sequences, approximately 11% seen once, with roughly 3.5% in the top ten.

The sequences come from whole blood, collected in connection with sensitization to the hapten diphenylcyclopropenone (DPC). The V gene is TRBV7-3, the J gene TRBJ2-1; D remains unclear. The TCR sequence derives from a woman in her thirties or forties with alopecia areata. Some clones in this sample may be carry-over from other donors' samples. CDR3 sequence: CASSLTQSSYNEQFF. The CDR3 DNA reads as TGTGCCAGCAGCTTAACGCAGAGCTCCTACAATGAGCAGTTCTTC.